The clone carrying this T cell receptor beta chain was counted a single time. Its antigen is not known. Germline and junction disagree at one end, which may indicate a read error. The record originates from a study of tumor and adjacent non-tumor tissue in lung cancer. Study overall: Each sample yielded approximately 4.2 million productive TCRbeta reads on average.

No cell sorting was done before RNA was extracted from the tissue. Study results and limitations: Top 100 clones took a larger repertoire share in normal lung. Tumor tissue had significantly higher TCR diversity than normal lung.

TCRbeta libraries were built with three rounds of nested PCR, modified from ARM-PCR. TCRdb used MiXCR to reprocess the multiplex PCR reads, holding one entry per CDR3 protein. This sample has fewer than 130,000 distinct CDR3 sequences, with approximately 80% found just once. Germline V gene sequence: CDR1 SQVTM, CDR2 ANQGSEA. The CDR3 has 13 amino acids. The receptor's source is an older man with non-small cell lung cancer. The sequenced sample consisted of lung tumor tissue. The chain carries TRBV29-1 and TRBJ2-7; D gene uncertain. This CDR3 reads CSVRRWTSYEQYF. The DNA for the CDR3 is TGCAGCGTGCGACGGTGGACCTCCTACGAGCAGTATTTC.